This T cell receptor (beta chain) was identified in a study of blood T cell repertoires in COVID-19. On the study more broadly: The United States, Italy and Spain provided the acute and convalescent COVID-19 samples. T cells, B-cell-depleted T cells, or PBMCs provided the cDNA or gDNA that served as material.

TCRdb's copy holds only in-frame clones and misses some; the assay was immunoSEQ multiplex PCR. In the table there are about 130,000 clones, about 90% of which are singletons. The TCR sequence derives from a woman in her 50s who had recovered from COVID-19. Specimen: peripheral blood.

This CDR3 reads CASSPRGTGELFF. The DNA for the CDR3 is TGTGCCAGCTCACCACGAGGGACCGGGGAGCTGTTTTTT. The chain links TRBV18 to TRBJ2-2; a possible D gene is TRBD2 (5 bases). Deletions cut 1 base from V and 5 bases from J, with 5 bases between. Germline CDR1 KGHSH, CDR2 LQKENI. The CDR3 contains 13 residues.